The 7 T cell receptor beta chains reported below all come from one sample, sequenced in a study of ipilimumab plus nivolumab after autologous stem cell transplantation. Profiled with immunoSEQ multiplex PCR; TCRdb holds only in-frame clones, not every one. This sample carries 9,000 to 15,000 clones, about 70% of them seen once, and the ten largest clones take 9.5% to 11%. The sequencing used PBMCs, collected in a trial of ipilimumab plus nivolumab as post-transplant consolidation. The receptors originated from a male donor with multiple myeloma.

The V and J genes are TRBV5-1 and TRBJ1-5; D gene ambiguous. V was pared by 0 bases and J by 1 base, with 2 bases between. This CDR3 has 13 amino acids. Germline values: CDR1 SGHRS, CDR2 YFSETQ. The CDR3 sequence is CASSLDSNQPQHF. CDR3 coding DNA: TGCGCCAGCAGCTTGGACAGCAATCAGCCCCAGCATTTT. The entire variable domain, with the rest obtained from reference TRBV5-1 and TRBJ1-5, is as follows: KAGVTQTPRYLIKTRGQQVTLSCSPISGHRSVSWYQQTPGQGLQFLFEYFSETQRNKGNFPGRFSGRQFSNSRSEMNVSTLELGDSALYLCASSLDSNQPQHFGDGTRLSIL.

This clone was observed a few times. This rearrangement joins TRBV30 to TRBJ2-3, with D uncertain. Germline V CDR1 and CDR2: GTSNPN, SVGIG (reference sequence). The CDR3 has 15 residues. The germline V and J ends were trimmed by 3 bases and 0 bases, with 13 bases remaining between them. CDR3 sequence reads: CAWSLSGLSTDTQYF. The CDR3 DNA sequence: TGTGCCTGGAGCCTCTCAGGTCTTAGCACAGATACGCAGTATTTT.

The rearrangement uses TRBV13 and TRBJ1-6; 10 positions match TRBD1. CDR3 length equals 17 residues. Per germline, CDR1 PRHDT and CDR2 FYEKMQ (reference sequence). Losses at the gene ends were 5 bases for V and 4 bases for J; bases not matched to a gene: 8. CDR3 region: CASSLNRDRGYNSPLHF. Written as DNA, the CDR3 is TGTGCCAGCAGCCTCAACCGGGACAGGGGATATAATTCACCCCTCCACTTT.

V and J are TRBV5-6 and TRBJ2-1, with 7 bases fitting TRBD2. CDR3 size: 15 residues. Trimming cost V 7 bases and J 1 base; bases outside gene matches: 8. Germline-derived CDR1 and CDR2 are SGHDT and YYEEEE. CDR3 sequence: CASGEGFGSYNEQFF. The CDR3 region has the DNA TGTGCCAGCGGGGAGGGGTTTGGGTCCTACAATGAGCAGTTCTTC.

CDR3 nucleotides: TGTGCCAGCAGAGCAGGGGGTGGGGGAGATGAGCAGTTCTTC. Protein: CASRAGGGGDEQFF. The chain has TRBV2 and TRBJ2-1; 7 bases line up with TRBD1. Looked up from germline, CDR1 is SNHLY and CDR2 is FYNNEI. The CDR3 loop spans 14 amino acids. The V segment lost 6 bases and the J segment 8 bases; nucleotides outside the gene matches: 10.

Of note for this clone: This sample includes further DNA sequences coding for the same CDR3. This chain links TRBV5-4 with TRBJ1-1, with D possibly being TRBD1 (6 bases). The V gene's germline CDR1 is SGHNT and CDR2 YYREEE (reference sequence). This CDR3 spans 12 amino acids. V was clipped by 4 bases and J by 4 bases, with 8 bases between them. CDR3 amino acids: CASSLRGTEAFF. Here the CDR3 DNA reads TGTGCCAGCAGCCTCAGGGGCACTGAAGCTTTCTTT.

The rearrangement links TRBV6-6 to TRBJ1-2, with 7 bases matching TRBD1. This CDR3 region has 15 residues. Germline values: CDR1 MNHNY, CDR2 SVGAGI (reference sequence). V shed 8 bases, J shed 4 bases, and the junction held 13 bases outside the gene matches. The DNA for the CDR3 is TGTGCCAGCTGGGGGGGCGAGGGACAGCCCTATGGCTACACCTTC. It is translated as CASWGGEGQPYGYTF.